Shown below are 8 T cell receptor beta chains from a single sample sequenced in a study of shared clonotypes between healthy human individuals. Here immunoSEQ multiplex PCR was the method, and the copy in TCRdb shows in-frame clones only, minus some. Here the sample spans a few million clones, 90% to 97% being singletons. The material sequenced was naive CD4+ T cells sorted from blood. Subset here: CD45RA+ positively selected. The receptors derive from a young man in good health.

This CDR3 is CAIKGGARTEAFF. CDR3 DNA: TGTGCCATCAAAGGGGGGGCGCGGACTGAAGCTTTCTTT. V is TRBV6-1 and J is TRBJ1-1, with D tentatively TRBD1 (6 bases). V was trimmed by 10 bases and J by 5 bases, leaving 17 bases between them. The CDR3 totals 13 residues. The V gene's germline CDR1 is MNHNS and CDR2 SASEGT.

The chain combines TRBV5-1 with TRBJ1-3, with D unclear. Germline values: CDR1 SGHRS, CDR2 YFSETQ. This CDR3 has 15 amino acids. V lost 6 bases to trimming and J lost 2 bases, with 15 bases between them. CDR3 residues: CASMVSGTAGNTIYF. CDR3 nucleotides: TGCGCCAGCATGGTCTCAGGAACGGCTGGAAACACCATATATTTT. Filled out from reference TRBV5-1 and TRBJ1-3, the complete variable domain reads KAGVTQTPRYLIKTRGQQVTLSCSPISGHRSVSWYQQTPGQGLQFLFEYFSETQRNKGNFPGRFSGRQFSNSRSEMNVSTLELGDSALYLCASMVSGTAGNTIYFGEGSWLTVV.

V and J are TRBV10-2 and TRBJ2-1, with D uncertain. CDR3 length: 14 residues. V dropped 0 bases and J dropped 5 bases, with 8 bases sitting between them. Germline V gene lookup returns CDR1 WSHSY and CDR2 SAAADI. CDR3 nucleotides: TGCGCCAGCAGTGAGTCGAACGCGAACAATGAGCAGTTCTTC. Translation: CASSESNANNEQFF.

The chain has TRBV28 and TRBJ2-7, with 9 bases that match TRBD1. The V and J ends lost 3 bases and 4 bases, in that order; junction bases with no gene match: 4. The CDR3 consists of 14 residues. Per germline, CDR1 MDHEN and CDR2 SYDVKM. The CDR3 DNA is TGTGCCAGCAGTTTTATAGACAGGGGGTACGAGCAGTACTTC. This translates into CASSFIDRGYEQYF.

J is TRBJ2-7 and V is TRBV27; D gene ambiguous. V was clipped by 3 bases and J by 6 bases, with 9 bases between them. Germline CDR1 is MNHEY and CDR2 is SMNVEV (reference sequence). The length of the CDR3 is 12 residues. The DNA of the CDR3 is TGTGCCAGCAGTTTGGCGGCTGGCGAGCAGTACTTC. Protein: CASSLAAGEQYF.

This clone was seen once. CDR3 sequence reads: CSADTGGSEKLFF. CDR3 DNA sequence: TGCAGCGCCGACACAGGGGGAAGTGAAAAACTGTTTTTT. This sequence joins TRBV29-1 and TRBJ1-4; 8 bases line up with TRBD1. V dropped 7 bases and J dropped 7; count of bases not matched to a gene: 8. CDR3 length: 13 residues. Germline CDR1 is SQVTM and CDR2 is ANQGSEA.

The chain is built from TRBV28 and TRBJ1-3; tentatively, D is TRBD1 (6 bases). This CDR3 is built from 15 residues. In germline, CDR1 is MDHEN, CDR2 SYDVKM. Trimming left V 3 bases short and J 1 base short, with 10 bases between. In DNA form, the CDR3 reads TGTGCCAGCAGTTTCCGAGGGGGGTCTGGAAACACCATATATTTT. This encodes CASSFRGGSGNTIYF.

The chain links TRBV7-9 to TRBJ2-1, with no clear D. The CDR3 covers 15 residues. Trimming stripped 4 bases from V and 0 bases from J, with 10 bases between. CDR1 and CDR2 (germline): SEHNR, FQNEAQ (reference sequence). CDR3 loop: CASSYTRTSYNEQFF. As DNA, the CDR3 is TGTGCCAGCAGCTACACCCGGACCTCCTACAATGAGCAGTTCTTC. Using reference TRBV7-9 and TRBJ2-1 for the parts outside the CDR3, the full variable domain is DTGVSQNPRHKITKRGQNVTFRCDPISEHNRLYWYRQTLGQGPEFLTYFQNEAQLEKSRLLSDRFSAERPKGSFSTLEIQRTEQGDSAMYLCASSYTRTSYNEQFFGPGTRLTVL.